Below, 3 T cell receptor beta chains from the same sample are listed, as sequenced in a study of cytomegalovirus exposure and HLA in healthy donors. PCR used 60 Vbeta primers and 13 Jbeta primers. Assay: immunoSEQ multiplex PCR; the TCRdb copy retains only in-frame clones and omits some. Among about 89,000 clones, around 77% were seen once, and the ten largest hold roughly 3.6%. Sequencing was performed on PBMCs. These receptors all stem from a man aged 30 to 45 in good health and CMV-seronegative.

V gene TRBV6-5 combines with J gene TRBJ1-2, with 7 bases fitting TRBD1. From germline, CDR1 is MNHEY and CDR2 SVGAGI. This CDR3 is built from 13 residues. V gave up 5 bases and J gave up 2 bases; unmatched junction bases: 2. Here the CDR3 DNA reads TGTGCCAGCAGTGCAGGGGGAAACTATGGCTACACCTTC. Amino acid sequence: CASSAGGNYGYTF.

The chain has TRBV7-8 and TRBJ2-3; 12 bases agree with TRBD2. The V gene end was trimmed by 5 bases and the J gene end by 0 bases; junction bases not matched to a gene: 12. This CDR3 has 19 residues. Germline loops: CDR1 SGHVS, CDR2 FQNEAQ. CDR3 DNA sequence: TGTGCCAGCAGCCCGAGACTAGCGGGGGACATCACTAGCACAGATACGCAGTATTTT. Its protein product is CASSPRLAGDITSTDTQYF.

This clone showed up just a few times. The J gene is TRBJ2-3, the V gene TRBV5-1; 7 bases align to TRBD2. This CDR3 spans 17 amino acids. Germline trimming cut 2 bases from V and 2 bases from J; bases unmatched to any gene: 11. The germline gives CDR1 SGHRS, CDR2 YFSETQ. CDR3 DNA: TGCGCCAGCAGCTTACAATTACCCGGGGGGAACACAGATACGCAGTATTTT. Encoded protein: CASSLQLPGGNTDTQYF.